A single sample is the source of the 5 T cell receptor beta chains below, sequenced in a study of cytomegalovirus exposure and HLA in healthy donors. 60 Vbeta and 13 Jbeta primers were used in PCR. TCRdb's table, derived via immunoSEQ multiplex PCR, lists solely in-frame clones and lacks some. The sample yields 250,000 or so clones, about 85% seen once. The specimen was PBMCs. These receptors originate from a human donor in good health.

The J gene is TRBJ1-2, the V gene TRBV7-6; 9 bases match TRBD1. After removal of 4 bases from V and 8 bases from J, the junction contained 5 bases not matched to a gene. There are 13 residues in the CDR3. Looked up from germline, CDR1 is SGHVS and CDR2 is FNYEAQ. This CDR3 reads CASSYTGGGGYTF. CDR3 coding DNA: TGTGCCAGCAGCTACACAGGGGGCGGGGGCTACACCTTC.

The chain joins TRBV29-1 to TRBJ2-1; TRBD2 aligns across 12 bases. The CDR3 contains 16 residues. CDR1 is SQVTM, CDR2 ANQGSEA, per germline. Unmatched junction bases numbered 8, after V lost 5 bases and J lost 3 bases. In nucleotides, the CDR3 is TGCAGCGTTCATCCTAGCGGGAGGGTGAACTACAATGAGCAGTTCTTC. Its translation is CSVHPSGRVNYNEQFF.

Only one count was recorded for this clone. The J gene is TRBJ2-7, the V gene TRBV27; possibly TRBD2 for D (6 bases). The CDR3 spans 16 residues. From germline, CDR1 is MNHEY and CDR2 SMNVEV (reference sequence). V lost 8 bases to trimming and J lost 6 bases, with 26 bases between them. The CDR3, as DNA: TGTGCCAGCTCTAGATTAAGGGACTCCAGGGTCCCCGAGCAGTACTTC. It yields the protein CASSRLRDSRVPEQYF.

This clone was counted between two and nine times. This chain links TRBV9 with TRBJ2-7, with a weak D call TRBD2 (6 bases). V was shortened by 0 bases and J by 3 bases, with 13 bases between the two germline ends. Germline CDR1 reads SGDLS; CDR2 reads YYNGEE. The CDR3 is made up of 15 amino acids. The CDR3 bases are TGTGCCAGCAGCGTAGCGGGACTTCCAAGCTACGAGCAGTACTTC. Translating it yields CASSVAGLPSYEQYF.

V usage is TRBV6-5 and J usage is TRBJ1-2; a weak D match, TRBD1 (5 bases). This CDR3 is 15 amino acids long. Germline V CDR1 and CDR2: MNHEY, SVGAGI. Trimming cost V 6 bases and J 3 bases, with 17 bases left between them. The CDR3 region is CASSPAARDYYGYTF. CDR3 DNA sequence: TGTGCCAGCAGCCCGGCGGCGAGGGACTACTATGGCTACACCTTC.